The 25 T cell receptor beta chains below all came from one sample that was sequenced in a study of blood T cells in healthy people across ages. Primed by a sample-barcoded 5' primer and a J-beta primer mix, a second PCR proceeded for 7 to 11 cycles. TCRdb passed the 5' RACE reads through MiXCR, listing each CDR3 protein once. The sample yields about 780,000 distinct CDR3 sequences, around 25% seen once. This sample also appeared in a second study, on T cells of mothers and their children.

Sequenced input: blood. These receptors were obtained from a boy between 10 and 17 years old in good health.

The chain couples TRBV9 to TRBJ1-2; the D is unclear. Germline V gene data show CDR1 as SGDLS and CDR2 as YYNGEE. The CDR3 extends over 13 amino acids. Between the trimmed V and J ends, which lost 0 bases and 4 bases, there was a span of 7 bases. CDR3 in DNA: TGTGCCAGCAGCGTAGTTTCCGGCTATGGCTACACCTTC. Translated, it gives CASSVVSGYGYTF.

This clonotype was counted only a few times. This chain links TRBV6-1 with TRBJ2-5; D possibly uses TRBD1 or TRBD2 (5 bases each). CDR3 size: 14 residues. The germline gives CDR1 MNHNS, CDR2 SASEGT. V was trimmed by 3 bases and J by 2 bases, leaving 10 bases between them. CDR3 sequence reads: CASSDRDVQETQYF. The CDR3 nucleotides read TGTGCCAGCAGTGACAGGGACGTACAAGAGACCCAGTACTTC.

The CDR3 loop reads CASSNTGRAYEQYF. The CDR3 DNA sequence: TGTGCCAGCAGCAATACCGGAAGGGCCTACGAGCAGTACTTC. The V gene is TRBV7-2, the J gene TRBJ2-7; no firm D call. Trimming pared 5 bases from V and 2 bases from J, leaving 13 bases between. Looked up from germline, CDR1 is SGHTA and CDR2 is FQGNSA. This CDR3 has 14 residues.

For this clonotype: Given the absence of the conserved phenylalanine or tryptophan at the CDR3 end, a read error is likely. The CDR3 is CASSLLRGDQETQYL. DNA of the CDR3: TGTGCCAGCAGCTTACTCCGAGGGGACCAGGAGACCCAGTACCTC. J is TRBJ2-5 and V is TRBV12-3 or TRBV12-4; TRBD1 or TRBD2 may be the D gene (5 bases each). This CDR3 comprises 15 residues.

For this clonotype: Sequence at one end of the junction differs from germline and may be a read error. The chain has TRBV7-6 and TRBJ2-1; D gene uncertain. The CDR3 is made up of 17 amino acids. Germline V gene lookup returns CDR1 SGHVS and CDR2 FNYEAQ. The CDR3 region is CAGSLGMGGRSYNEQFF. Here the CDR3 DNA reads TGTGCCGGCAGCTTAGGTATGGGTGGCCGCTCCTACAATGAGCAGTTCTTC. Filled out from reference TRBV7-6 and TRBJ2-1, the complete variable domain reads GAGVSQSPRYKVTKRGQDVALRCDPISGHVSLYWYRQALGQGPEFLTYFNYEAQQDKSGLPNDRFSAERPEGSISTLTIQRTEQRDSAMYRCAGSLGMGGRSYNEQFFGPGTRLTVL.

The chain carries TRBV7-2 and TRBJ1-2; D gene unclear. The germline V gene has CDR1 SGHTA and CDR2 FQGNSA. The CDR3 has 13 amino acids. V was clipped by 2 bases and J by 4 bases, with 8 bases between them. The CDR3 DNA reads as TGTGCCAGCAGCTTACCGACGGCCTATGGCTACACCTTC. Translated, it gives CASSLPTAYGYTF.

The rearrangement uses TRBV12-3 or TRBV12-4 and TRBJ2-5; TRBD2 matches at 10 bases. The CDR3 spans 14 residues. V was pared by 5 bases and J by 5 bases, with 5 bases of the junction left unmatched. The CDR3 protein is CASSSGGALETQYF. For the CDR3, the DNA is TGTGCCAGCAGTAGCGGGGGGGCCCTTGAGACCCAGTACTTC.

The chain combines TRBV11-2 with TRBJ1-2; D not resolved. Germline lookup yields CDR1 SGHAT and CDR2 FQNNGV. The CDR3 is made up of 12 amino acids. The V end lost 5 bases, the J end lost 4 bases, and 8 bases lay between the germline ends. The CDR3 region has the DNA TGTGCCAGCAGCCAAGCGGCCTATGGCTACACCTTC. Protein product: CASSQAAYGYTF.

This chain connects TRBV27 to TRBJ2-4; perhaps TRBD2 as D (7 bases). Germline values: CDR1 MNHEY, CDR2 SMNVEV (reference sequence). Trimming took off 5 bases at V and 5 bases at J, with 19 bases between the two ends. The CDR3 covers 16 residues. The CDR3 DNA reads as TGTGCCAGCAGTCTCTCTTTCTCCGGGGGGCAAAACATTCAGTACTTC. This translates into CASSLSFSGGQNIQYF.

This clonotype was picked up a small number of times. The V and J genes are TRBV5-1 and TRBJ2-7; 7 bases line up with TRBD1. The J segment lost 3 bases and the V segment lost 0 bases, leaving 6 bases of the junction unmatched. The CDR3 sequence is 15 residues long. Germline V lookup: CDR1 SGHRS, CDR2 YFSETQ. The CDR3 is CASSLASAGGYEQYF. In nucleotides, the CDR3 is TGCGCCAGCAGCTTGGCTAGTGCAGGGGGCTACGAGCAGTACTTC.

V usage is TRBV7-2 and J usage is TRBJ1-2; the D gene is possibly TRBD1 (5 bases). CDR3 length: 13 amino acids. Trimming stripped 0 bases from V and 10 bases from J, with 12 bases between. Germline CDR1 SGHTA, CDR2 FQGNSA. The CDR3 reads CASSLAGGDAYTF. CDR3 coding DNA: TGTGCCAGCAGCTTAGCCGGGGGGGACGCCTACACCTTC. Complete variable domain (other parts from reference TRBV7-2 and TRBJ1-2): GAGVSQSPSNKVTEKGKDVELRCDPISGHTALYWYRQSLGQGLEFLIYFQGNSAPDKSGLPSDRFSAERTGGSVSTLTIQRTQQEDSAVYLCASSLAGGDAYTFGSGTRLTVV.

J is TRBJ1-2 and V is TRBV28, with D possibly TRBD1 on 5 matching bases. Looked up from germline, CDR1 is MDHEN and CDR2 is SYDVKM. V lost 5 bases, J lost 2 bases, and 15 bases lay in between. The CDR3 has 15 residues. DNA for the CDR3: TGTGCCAGCAGTCGTCCCGAAGGGGTGAACTATGGCTACACCTTC. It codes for CASSRPEGVNYGYTF.

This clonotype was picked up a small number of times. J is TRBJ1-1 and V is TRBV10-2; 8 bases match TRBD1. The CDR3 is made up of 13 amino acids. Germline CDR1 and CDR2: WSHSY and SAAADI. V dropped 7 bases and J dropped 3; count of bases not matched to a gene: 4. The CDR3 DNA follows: TGCGCCAGCACAGACAGGGGTTACACTGAAGCTTTCTTT. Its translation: CASTDRGYTEAFF.

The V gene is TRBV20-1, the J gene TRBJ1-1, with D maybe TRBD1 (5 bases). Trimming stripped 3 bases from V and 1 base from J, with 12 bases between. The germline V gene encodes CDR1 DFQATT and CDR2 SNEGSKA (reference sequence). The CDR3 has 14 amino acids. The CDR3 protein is CSARPGETNTEAFF. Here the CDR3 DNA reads TGCAGTGCTAGGCCGGGGGAAACGAACACTGAAGCTTTCTTT.

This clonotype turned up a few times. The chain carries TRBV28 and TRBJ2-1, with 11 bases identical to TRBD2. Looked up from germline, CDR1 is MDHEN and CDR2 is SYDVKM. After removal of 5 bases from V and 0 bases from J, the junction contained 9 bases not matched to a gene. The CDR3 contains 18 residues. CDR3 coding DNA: TGTGCCAGCAGTCGACTAGCGGGGCAAAGCCTCTCCTACAATGAGCAGTTCTTC. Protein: CASSRLAGQSLSYNEQFF. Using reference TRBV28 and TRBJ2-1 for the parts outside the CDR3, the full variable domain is DVKVTQSSRYLVKRTGEKVFLECVQDMDHENMFWYRQDPGLGLRLIYFSYDVKMKEKGDIPEGYSVSREKKERFSLILESASTNQTSMYLCASSRLAGQSLSYNEQFFGPGTRLTVL.

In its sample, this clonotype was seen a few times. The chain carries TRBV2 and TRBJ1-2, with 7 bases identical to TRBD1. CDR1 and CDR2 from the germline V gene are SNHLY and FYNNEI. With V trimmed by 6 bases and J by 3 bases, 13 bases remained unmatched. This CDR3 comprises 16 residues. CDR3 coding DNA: TGTGCCAGCAGCGACGACAGGGAGTCCTCCCACTATGGCTACACCTTC. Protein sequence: CASSDDRESSHYGYTF.

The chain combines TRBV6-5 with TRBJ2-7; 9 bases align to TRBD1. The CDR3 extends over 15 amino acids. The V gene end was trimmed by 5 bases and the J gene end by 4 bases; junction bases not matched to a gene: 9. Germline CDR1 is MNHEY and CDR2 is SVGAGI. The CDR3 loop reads CASSRLPGQGYEQYF. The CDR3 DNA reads TGTGCCAGCAGTCGACTACCGGGACAGGGTTACGAGCAGTACTTC.

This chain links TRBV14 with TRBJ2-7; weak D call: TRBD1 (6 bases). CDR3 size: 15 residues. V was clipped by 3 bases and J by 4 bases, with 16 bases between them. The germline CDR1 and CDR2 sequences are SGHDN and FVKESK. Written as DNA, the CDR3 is TGTGCCAGCAGCCATTTCCGGGACATGGTATACGAGCAGTACTTC. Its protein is CASSHFRDMVYEQYF.

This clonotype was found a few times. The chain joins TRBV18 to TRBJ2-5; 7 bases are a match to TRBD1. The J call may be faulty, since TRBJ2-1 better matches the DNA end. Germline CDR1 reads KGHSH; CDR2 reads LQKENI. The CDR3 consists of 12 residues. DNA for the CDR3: TGTGCCAGCTCAAAGACAGGGCTTGAGCAGTTCTTC. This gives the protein CASSKTGLEQFF.

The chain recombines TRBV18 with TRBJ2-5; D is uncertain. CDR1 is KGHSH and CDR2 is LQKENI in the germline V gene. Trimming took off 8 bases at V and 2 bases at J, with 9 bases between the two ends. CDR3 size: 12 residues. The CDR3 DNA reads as TGTGCCAGCAAACAAAATCAAGAGACCCAGTACTTC. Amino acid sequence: CASKQNQETQYF.

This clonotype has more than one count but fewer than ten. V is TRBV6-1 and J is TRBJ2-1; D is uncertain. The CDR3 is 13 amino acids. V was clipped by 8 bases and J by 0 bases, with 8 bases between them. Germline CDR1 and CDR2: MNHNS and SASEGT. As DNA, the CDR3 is TGTGCCAGCGGGCACCGCTCCTACAATGAGCAGTTCTTC. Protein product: CASGHRSYNEQFF.

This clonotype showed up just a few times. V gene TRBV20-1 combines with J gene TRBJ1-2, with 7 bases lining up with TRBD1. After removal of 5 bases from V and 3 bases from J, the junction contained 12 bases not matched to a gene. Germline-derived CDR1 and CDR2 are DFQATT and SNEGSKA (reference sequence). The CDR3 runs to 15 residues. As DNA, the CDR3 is TGCAGTGCTGGAGGCTCAGGGGGGGTGGACTATGGCTACACCTTC. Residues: CSAGGSGGVDYGYTF.

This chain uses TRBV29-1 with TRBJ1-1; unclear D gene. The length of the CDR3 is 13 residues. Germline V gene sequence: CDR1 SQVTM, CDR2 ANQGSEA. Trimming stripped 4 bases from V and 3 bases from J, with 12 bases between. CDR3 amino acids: CSVVYPVDTEAFF. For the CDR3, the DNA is TGCAGCGTTGTGTACCCAGTGGACACTGAAGCTTTCTTT. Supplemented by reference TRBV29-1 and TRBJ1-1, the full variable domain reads SAVISQKPSRDICQRGTSLTIQCQVDSQVTMMFWYRQQPGQSLTLIATANQGSEATYESGFVIDKFPISRPNLTFSTLTVSNMSPEDSSIYLCSVVYPVDTEAFFGQGTRLTVV.

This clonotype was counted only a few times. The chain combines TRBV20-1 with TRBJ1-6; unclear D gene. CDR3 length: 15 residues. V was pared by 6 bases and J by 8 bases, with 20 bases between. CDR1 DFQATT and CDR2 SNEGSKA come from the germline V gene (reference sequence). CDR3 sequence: CSAREAREVYSPLHF. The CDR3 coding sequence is TGCAGTGCCCGGGAGGCGCGGGAAGTCTATTCACCCCTCCACTTT.

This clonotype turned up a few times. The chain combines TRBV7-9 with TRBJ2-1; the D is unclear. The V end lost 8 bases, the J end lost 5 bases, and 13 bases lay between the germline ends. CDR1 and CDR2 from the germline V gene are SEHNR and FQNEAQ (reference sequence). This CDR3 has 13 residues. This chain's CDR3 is CASVKTPNNEQFF. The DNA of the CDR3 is TGTGCCAGCGTAAAAACACCTAACAATGAGCAGTTCTTC.